This T cell receptor (beta chain) was sequenced for a study of control samples from healthy donors and cancer patients. Germline assignment: CDR1 MNHNS and CDR2 SASEGT. The CDR3 runs to 15 residues. V lost 1 base, J lost 5 bases, and 12 bases lay in between. The data were produced by immunoSEQ multiplex PCR, yet TCRdb's version contains in-frame clones alone and is incomplete. This table has about 58,000 clones, around 91% appearing once. The sequencing input was PBMCs. The V and J genes are TRBV6-1 and TRBJ1-5; D uncertain. The TCR sequence derives from a man aged 55 to 70 with colorectal cancer. CDR3 amino acids: CASSEVDAGDQPQHF. DNA for the CDR3: TGTGCCAGCAGTGAAGTGGACGCTGGAGATCAGCCCCAGCATTTT.